Shown below are 11 T cell receptor beta chains from a single sample sequenced in a study of PD-1 blockade in classical Hodgkin lymphoma. Method: immunoSEQ multiplex PCR; TCRdb's copy keeps in-frame clones and lacks some. The table includes over 35,000 clones, roughly four fifths detected once. In every patient, relapse followed autologous stem cell transplantation, while exposure to brentuximab vedotin differed. Specimen: peripheral blood mononuclear cells (PBMCs), collected at baseline. The source is a human donor with classical Hodgkin lymphoma.

This sequence joins TRBV5-1 and TRBJ2-1; TRBD1 might be the D (5 bases). V shed 5 bases and J shed 1 base, with 10 bases lying between them. Germline V gives CDR1 SGHRS, CDR2 YFSETQ. The CDR3 loop spans 14 amino acids. The CDR3 loop reads CASSRAGSYNEQFF. As DNA, the CDR3 is TGCGCCAGCAGTAGGGCAGGGTCCTACAATGAGCAGTTCTTC.

This clone was counted a few times. J is TRBJ2-5 and V is TRBV7-3; D is undetermined. The germline V gene encodes CDR1 SGHTA and CDR2 FQGTGA. The V end lost 1 base, the J end lost 1 base, and 4 bases lay between the germline ends. The CDR3 spans 13 residues. CDR3 nucleotides: TGTGCCAGCAGCTTAAACCGCCAAGAGACCCAGTACTTC. This codes for CASSLNRQETQYF.

The chain has TRBV1 and TRBJ1-5; TRBD1 is the table's D call, not checked against the DNA. TRBV1 represents a pseudogene. CDR3 size: 11 residues. The CDR3 DNA sequence: TGCGCTCGGGACAGATATCAGCCCCAGCATTTT. Translating gives CARDRYQPQHF.

The chain uses TRBV5-7 and TRBJ2-7; possible D gene TRBD1, 6 bases. TRBV5-7 is an ORF for which the function is uncertain. V lost 1 base and J 0 bases, leaving 20 bases between the germline ends. The CDR3 consists of 18 residues. As DNA, the CDR3 is TGTGCCAGCAGCTTGAAATGGCACAGGGAAGGGGTCTCCTACGAGCAGTACTTC. This gives the protein CASSLKWHREGVSYEQYF.

V and J are TRBV7-8 and TRBJ1-2; D is unresolved. This CDR3 contains 13 residues. The germline V and J ends were trimmed by 5 bases and 4 bases, with 11 bases remaining between them. Germline CDR1 reads SGHVS; CDR2 reads FQNEAQ. DNA for the CDR3: TGTGCCAGCAGCCCGGCAGGACCCTATGGCTACACCTTC. Protein: CASSPAGPYGYTF.

This chain links TRBV11-2 with TRBJ1-1; D is undetermined. Germline-derived CDR1 and CDR2 are SGHAT and FQNNGV. Trimming took 1 base from V and 3 from J, leaving 9 bases between them. There are 14 residues in the CDR3. CDR3 nucleotides: TGTGCCAGCAGCTTAGCCGGGCAGGACACTGAAGCTTTCTTT. Translated, it gives CASSLAGQDTEAFF.

To note about this clone: Other nucleotide sequences in the sample specify the same CDR3. The DNA for the CDR3 is TGTGCCAGCAGAACCGGGCCCTACACTGAAGCTTTCTTT. Translated: CASRTGPYTEAFF. The chain combines TRBV27 with TRBJ1-1, with D uncertain. The CDR3 extends over 13 amino acids. Germline-derived CDR1 and CDR2 are MNHEY and SMNVEV (reference sequence). Trimming took 6 bases from V and 3 from J, leaving 11 bases between them.

This clone was picked up one time. The genes are TRBV29-1 and TRBJ1-1; D gene uncertain. Germline loops: CDR1 SQVTM, CDR2 ANQGSEA. The CDR3 runs 13 residues. V lost 5 bases, J lost 1 base, and 11 bases lay in between. DNA for the CDR3: TGCAGCGTTTTGAGACAACCGAACACTGAAGCTTTCTTT. Protein product: CSVLRQPNTEAFF. Together with reference TRBV29-1 and TRBJ1-1, the CDR3 gives the full variable domain: SAVISQKPSRDICQRGTSLTIQCQVDSQVTMMFWYRQQPGQSLTLIATANQGSEATYESGFVIDKFPISRPNLTFSTLTVSNMSPEDSSIYLCSVLRQPNTEAFFGQGTRLTVV.

The chain joins TRBV19 to TRBJ1-5; no definite D call. Germline V lookup: CDR1 LNHDA, CDR2 SQIVND (reference sequence). This CDR3 contains 14 residues. Between the trimmed V and J ends, which lost 3 bases and 0 bases, there was a span of 6 bases. The CDR3 spells CASSIRDSNQPQHF. The DNA of the CDR3 is TGTGCCAGTAGTATTCGGGATAGCAATCAGCCCCAGCATTTT.

This chain connects TRBV5-8 to TRBJ2-7; 9 bases match TRBD1. CDR1 is SGHTS and CDR2 is YDEGEE in the germline V gene. With 3 bases clipped from V and 5 bases from J, the junction kept 9 bases outside the gene matches. The CDR3 length is 15 residues. DNA for the CDR3: TGTGCCAGCAGCTCCGACCGGGACAGGGTTGACGAGCAGTACTTC. Translation: CASSSDRDRVDEQYF.

The chain couples TRBV29-1 to TRBJ1-1; D is uncertain. CDR1 is SQVTM, CDR2 ANQGSEA, per germline. The V end was cut by 4 bases, the J end by 7 bases, with 13 bases between. The CDR3 spans 12 residues. CDR3 region: CSVVRLGREAFF. In DNA, the CDR3 is TGCAGCGTTGTTCGCCTCGGCCGTGAAGCTTTCTTT. Combining the CDR3 with reference TRBV29-1 and TRBJ1-1 gives the whole variable domain SAVISQKPSRDICQRGTSLTIQCQVDSQVTMMFWYRQQPGQSLTLIATANQGSEATYESGFVIDKFPISRPNLTFSTLTVSNMSPEDSSIYLCSVVRLGREAFFGQGTRLTVV.